This note documents a single T cell receptor (beta chain) sequence. Its target is not known. These data belong to a study of T cell responses to AZD1222 COVID-19 vaccine. Study-wide points: Clonal diversity was possibly underestimated, and the donors were mostly white British, with more females.

Produced via immunoSEQ multiplex PCR; TCRdb's table is partial and in-frame only. Counted here are some 150,000 clones, 90% occurring once; the ten biggest clones make up less than 3.5%. V gave up 6 bases and J gave up 4 bases; unmatched junction bases: 8. The germline CDR1 and CDR2 sequences are MNHEY and SVGAGI. CDR3 length equals 15 residues. Sequenced material: peripheral blood, taken 28 days after the second AZD1222 dose. This sequence originates from an adult who received the AZD1222 COVID-19 vaccine. V is TRBV6-5 and J is TRBJ1-5; 8 nucleotides agree with TRBD1. The chain's CDR3 is CASSRGTGPNQPQHF. CDR3 nucleotides: TGTGCCAGCAGCCGCGGGACAGGCCCTAATCAGCCCCAGCATTTT.